This T cell receptor (beta chain) was documented in a study of blood T cell repertoires in COVID-19. This table comes from immunoSEQ multiplex PCR, and its TCRdb copy is limited to in-frame clones, with some not included. Of 250,000 or so clones listed, about 87% are singletons. Per germline, CDR1 LGHDT and CDR2 YNNKEL (reference sequence). CDR3 length: 15 residues. Trimming at V came to 4 bases and at J to 7 bases, leaving 5 bases not matched to a gene. The specimen sequenced was peripheral blood. The genes are TRBV3-1 (or the pseudogene TRBV3-2) and TRBJ2-3, with TRBD2 matching over 13 bases. This TCR came from a woman aged 35 to 49 who had recovered from COVID-19. CDR3 nucleotide sequence: TGTGCCAGCAGCCGTACTAGCGGGGGGGTGAATACGCAGTATTTT. Amino acid sequence: CASSRTSGGVNTQYF.